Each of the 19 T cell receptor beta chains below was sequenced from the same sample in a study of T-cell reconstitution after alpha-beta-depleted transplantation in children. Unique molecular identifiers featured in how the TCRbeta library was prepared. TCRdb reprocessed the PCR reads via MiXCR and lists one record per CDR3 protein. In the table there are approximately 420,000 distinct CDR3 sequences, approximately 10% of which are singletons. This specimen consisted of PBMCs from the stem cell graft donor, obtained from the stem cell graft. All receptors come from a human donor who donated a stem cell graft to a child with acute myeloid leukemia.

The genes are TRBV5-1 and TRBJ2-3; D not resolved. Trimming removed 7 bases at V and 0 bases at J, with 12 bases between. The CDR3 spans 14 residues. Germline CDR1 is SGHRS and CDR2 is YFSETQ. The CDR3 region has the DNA TGCGCCAGCCTCCTCGGCCCTAGCACAGATACGCAGTATTTT. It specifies CASLLGPSTDTQYF. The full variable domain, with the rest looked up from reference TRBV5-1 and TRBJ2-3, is KAGVTQTPRYLIKTRGQQVTLSCSPISGHRSVSWYQQTPGQGLQFLFEYFSETQRNKGNFPGRFSGRQFSNSRSEMNVSTLELGDSALYLCASLLGPSTDTQYFGPGTRLTVL.

CDR3 sequence reads: CASSPEYPTYYEQYF. CDR3 nucleotides: TGTGCCAGCTCACCAGAGTATCCTACCTACTACGAGCAGTACTTC. V and J are TRBV18 and TRBJ2-7; D is ambiguous. Germline V gene lookup returns CDR1 KGHSH and CDR2 LQKENI. The CDR3 consists of 15 residues. Trimming cost V 2 bases and J 3 bases, with 14 bases left between them.

For the CDR3, the DNA is TGTGCCAGCAGCCAACTCAGCGGGAGAGGCCACGAGCAGTACTTC. It translates to CASSQLSGRGHEQYF. The chain joins TRBV3-1 to TRBJ2-7; TRBD2 matches at 8 bases. Unmatched junction bases numbered 8, after V lost 2 bases and J lost 5 bases. There are 15 residues in the CDR3. CDR1 and CDR2 from the germline V gene are LGHDT and YNNKEL (reference sequence).

The CDR3 spells CATSDPSGGRDTQYF. CDR3 DNA sequence: TGTGCCACCAGTGATCCCAGCGGGGGCCGGGATACGCAGTATTTT. The V gene is TRBV24-1, the J gene TRBJ2-3, with TRBD2 matching over 8 bases. The CDR3 runs 15 residues. V shed 3 bases and J 6 bases; nucleotides not matched to a gene: 7. Germline V gene sequence: CDR1 KGHDR, CDR2 SFDVKD.

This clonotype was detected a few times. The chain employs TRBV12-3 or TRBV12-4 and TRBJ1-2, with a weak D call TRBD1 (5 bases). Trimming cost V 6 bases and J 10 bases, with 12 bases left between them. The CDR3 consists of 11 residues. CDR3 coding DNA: TGTGCCAGCAGGGACAATCAACTCTACACCTTC. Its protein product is CASRDNQLYTF.

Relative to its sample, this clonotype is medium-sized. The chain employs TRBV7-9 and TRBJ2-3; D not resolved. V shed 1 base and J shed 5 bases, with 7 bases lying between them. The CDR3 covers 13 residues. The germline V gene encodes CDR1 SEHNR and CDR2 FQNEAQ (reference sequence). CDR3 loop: CASSLGVEDTQYF. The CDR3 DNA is TGTGCCAGCAGCTTAGGTGTCGAAGATACGCAGTATTTT.

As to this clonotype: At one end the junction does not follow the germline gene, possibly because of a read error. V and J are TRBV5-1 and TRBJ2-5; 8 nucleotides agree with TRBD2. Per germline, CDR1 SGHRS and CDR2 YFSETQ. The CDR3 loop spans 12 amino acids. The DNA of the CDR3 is TGCGCCAGCAGCAACCAAGCCGGGACTAGTAATTTC. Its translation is CASSNQAGTSNF.

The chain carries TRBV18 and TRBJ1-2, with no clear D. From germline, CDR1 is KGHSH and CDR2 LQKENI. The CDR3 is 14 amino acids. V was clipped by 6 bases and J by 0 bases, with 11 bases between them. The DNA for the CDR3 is TGTGCCAGCTCCACCGGAGGCACTAACTATGGCTACACCTTC. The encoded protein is CASSTGGTNYGYTF.

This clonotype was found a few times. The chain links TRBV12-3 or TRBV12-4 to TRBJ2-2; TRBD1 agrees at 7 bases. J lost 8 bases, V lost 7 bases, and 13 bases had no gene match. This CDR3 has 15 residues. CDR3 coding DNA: TGTGCCAGCACCCACCTCGACAGGGACGGAGGGGAGCTGTTTTTT. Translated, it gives CASTHLDRDGGELFF.

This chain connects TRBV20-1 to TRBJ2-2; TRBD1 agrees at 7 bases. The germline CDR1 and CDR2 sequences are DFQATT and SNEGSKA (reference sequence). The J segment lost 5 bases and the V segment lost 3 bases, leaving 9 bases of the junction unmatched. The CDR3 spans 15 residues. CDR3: CSARRRDRTTGELFF. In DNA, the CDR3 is TGCAGTGCTAGGAGAAGGGACAGAACGACCGGGGAGCTGTTTTTT.

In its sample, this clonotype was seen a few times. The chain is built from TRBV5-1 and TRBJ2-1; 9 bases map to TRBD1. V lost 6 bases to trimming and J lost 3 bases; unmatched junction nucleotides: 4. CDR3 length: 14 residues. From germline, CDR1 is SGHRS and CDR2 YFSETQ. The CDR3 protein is CASNRGQNYNEQFF. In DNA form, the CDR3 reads TGCGCCAGCAACAGGGGGCAAAACTACAATGAGCAGTTCTTC.

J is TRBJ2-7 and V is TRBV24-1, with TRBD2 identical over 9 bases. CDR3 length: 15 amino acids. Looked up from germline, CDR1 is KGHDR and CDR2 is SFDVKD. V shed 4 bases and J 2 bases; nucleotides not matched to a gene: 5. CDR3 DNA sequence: TGTGCCACCAGTGACGATAGCGGGGGAGCCTACGAGCAGTACGTC. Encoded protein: CATSDDSGGAYEQYV.

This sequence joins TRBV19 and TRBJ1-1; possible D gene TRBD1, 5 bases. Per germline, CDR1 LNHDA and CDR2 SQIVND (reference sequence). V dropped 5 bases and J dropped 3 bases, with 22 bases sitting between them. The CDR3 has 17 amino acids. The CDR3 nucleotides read TGTGCCAGTAGTCCCCTGATAGTTGAGGGGTGGGACACTGAAGCTTTCTTT. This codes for CASSPLIVEGWDTEAFF. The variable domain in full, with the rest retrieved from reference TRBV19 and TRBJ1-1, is DGGITQSPKYLFRKEGQNVTLSCEQNLNHDAMYWYRQDPGQGLRLIYYSQIVNDFQKGDIAEGYSVSREKKESFPLTVTSAQKNPTAFYLCASSPLIVEGWDTEAFFGQGTRLTVV.

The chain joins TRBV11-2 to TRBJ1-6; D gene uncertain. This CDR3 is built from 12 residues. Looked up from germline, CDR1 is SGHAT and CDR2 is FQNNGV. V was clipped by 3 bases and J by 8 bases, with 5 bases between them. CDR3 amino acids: CASSFWDSPLHF. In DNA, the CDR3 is TGTGCCAGCAGCTTCTGGGATTCACCCCTCCACTTT.

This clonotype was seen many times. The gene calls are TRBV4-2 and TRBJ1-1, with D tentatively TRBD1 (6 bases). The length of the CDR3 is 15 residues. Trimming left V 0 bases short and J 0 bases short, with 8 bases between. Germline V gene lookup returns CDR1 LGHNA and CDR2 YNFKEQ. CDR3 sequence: CASSQEGGMNTEAFF. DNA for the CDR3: TGTGCCAGCAGCCAAGAGGGGGGCATGAACACTGAAGCTTTCTTT.

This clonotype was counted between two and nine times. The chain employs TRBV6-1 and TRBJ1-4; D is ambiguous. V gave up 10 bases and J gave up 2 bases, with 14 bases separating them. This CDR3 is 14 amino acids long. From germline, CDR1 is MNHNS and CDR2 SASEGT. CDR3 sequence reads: CATSRNPTNEKLFF. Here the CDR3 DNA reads TGTGCCACCTCCAGAAACCCCACTAATGAAAAACTGTTTTTT.

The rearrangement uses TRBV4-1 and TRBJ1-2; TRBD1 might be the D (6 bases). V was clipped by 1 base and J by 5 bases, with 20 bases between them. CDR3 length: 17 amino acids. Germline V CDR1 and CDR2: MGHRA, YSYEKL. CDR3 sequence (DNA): TGCGCCAGCAGCCAAGTGCGTCGGAAACAGGGAGAGTATGGCTACACCTTC. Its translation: CASSQVRRKQGEYGYTF.

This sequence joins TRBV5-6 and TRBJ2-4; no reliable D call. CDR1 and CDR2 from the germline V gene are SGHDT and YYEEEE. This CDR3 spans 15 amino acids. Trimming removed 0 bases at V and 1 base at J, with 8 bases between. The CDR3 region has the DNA TGTGCCAGCAGCTTGGCGGGCCCCGCCAAAAACATTCAGTACTTC. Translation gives CASSLAGPAKNIQYF.

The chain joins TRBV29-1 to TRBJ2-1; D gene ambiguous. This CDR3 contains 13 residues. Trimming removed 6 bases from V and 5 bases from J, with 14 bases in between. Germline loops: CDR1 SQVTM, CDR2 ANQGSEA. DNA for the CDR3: TGCAGCGTGCCGTCCCTTGGGGACAATGAGCAGTTCTTC. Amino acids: CSVPSLGDNEQFF.